These T cell receptor beta chains were read from a single sample in a study of vaccination effects on CD4 cells after COVID-19. Antigens of these TCRs are unknown. Assay used: immunoSEQ multiplex PCR; TCRdb lists only in-frame clones, some missing. The sample includes 70,000 to 75,000 clones, approximately 70% seen only once; the top ten take 4%. The sample in question was CD4+ T cells from PBMCs cultured with HCoV-OC43 spike peptides, obtained before COVID-19 vaccination. These receptors were obtained from a human donor who received a COVID-19 vaccine. Both conserved end residues are trimmed from each CDR3. Clone size is not always given. Where it is, it says once, few, many or a class for expanded clones.

.,TRBV19,ASSSPGQKRSHGYT
.,TRBV3-1/TRBV3-2,ASSQWGMRETGELF
.,TRBV19,ASNAQGHQPQH
.,TRBV9,ASSVEGTGNSPLH
.,TRBV6-6,ASSSGQSNYGYT
.,TRBV6-5,ASSYKPSGYNEQF
few,TRBV5-4,ASSLGTGGFYGYT
few,TRBV6-6,ASSLDTNYGYT
.,TRBV6-5,ASSYSAAPSTDTQY
.,TRBV6-5,ASQTVSGANVLT
few,TRBV6-5,ASSSDSGRPF
few,TRBV9,ASSVPLAGGNTGELF
.,TRBV24-1,ATSDSLAGYYNEQF
.,TRBV12-3/TRBV12-4,ASSPQNTGELF
.,TRBV7-8,ASSLAPMVQAKNIQY
.,TRBV21-1,ASSKDRGPCYGYT
few,TRBV30,AWSVDSLYGYT
few,TRBV30,AWAHSGANVLT
.,TRBV27,ASTINRAPNNEQF
.,TRBV6-5,ASTWQGEETQY
.,TRBV3-1/TRBV3-2,ASSQGGRVGELF
.,TRBV2,ASSEEWLGDTQY
.,TRBV18,ASSPPVRNVETQY
.,TRBV4-1,ASSQVYETQY
.,TRBV9,ASSGGRRPGTDTQY
few,TRBV7-9,ASSGRQEGPTQETQY
.,TRBV7-3,ASSLNGRGTEAF
.,TRBV19,ASSLRLAQETQY
.,TRBV19,ASSTNLRPGELF
.,TRBV25-1,ASRAGGQNGYT
.,TRBV2,ASSGDRGYQETQY
.,TRBV2,ASSSQGLGTDTQY
once,TRBV6-5,ASSYRAGRETQY
once,TRBV6-5,ASSGQGITEAF
.,TRBV6-6,ASSATAREKLF
few,TRBV7-3,ASSLSPGGEYGYT
.,TRBV24-1,ATSESTGAGNTIY
few,TRBV28,ASSGQVNQPQH
few,TRBV10-3,ATERGTVGTDTQY
.,TRBV28,ASSLGLIGTEAF